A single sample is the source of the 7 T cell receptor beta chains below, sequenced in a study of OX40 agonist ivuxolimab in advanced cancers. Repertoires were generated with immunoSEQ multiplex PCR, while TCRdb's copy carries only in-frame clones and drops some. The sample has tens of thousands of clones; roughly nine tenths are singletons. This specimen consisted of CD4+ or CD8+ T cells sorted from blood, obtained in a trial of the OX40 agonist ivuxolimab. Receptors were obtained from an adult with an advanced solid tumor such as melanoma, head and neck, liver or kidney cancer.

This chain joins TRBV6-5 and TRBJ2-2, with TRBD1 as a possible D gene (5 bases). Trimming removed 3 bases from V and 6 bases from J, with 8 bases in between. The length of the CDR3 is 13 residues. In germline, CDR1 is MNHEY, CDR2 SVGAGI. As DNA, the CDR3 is TGTGCCAGCAGTTATCAGGGTTCCGGGGAGCTGTTTTTT. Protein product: CASSYQGSGELFF.

The CDR3: CASRVLAATLYEQYF. CDR3 in DNA: TGTGCCAGCAGGGTTTTGGCGGCTACCCTTTACGAGCAGTACTTC. The chain employs TRBV2 and TRBJ2-7, with no clear D. The CDR3 length is 15 residues. The germline V and J ends were trimmed by 6 bases and 4 bases, with 19 bases remaining between them. Germline CDR1 reads SNHLY; CDR2 reads FYNNEI.

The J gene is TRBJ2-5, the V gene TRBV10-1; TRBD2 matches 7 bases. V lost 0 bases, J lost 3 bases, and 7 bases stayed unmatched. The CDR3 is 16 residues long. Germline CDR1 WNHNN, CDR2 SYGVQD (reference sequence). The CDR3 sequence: CASSESILAGEETQYF. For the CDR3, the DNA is TGCGCCAGCAGTGAGTCGATCTTAGCGGGTGAAGAGACCCAGTACTTC.

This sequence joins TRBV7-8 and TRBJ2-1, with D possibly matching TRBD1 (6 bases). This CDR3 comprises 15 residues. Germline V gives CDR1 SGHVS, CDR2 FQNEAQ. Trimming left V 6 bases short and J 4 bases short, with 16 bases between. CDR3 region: CASSQQGYLYNEQFF. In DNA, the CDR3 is TGTGCCAGCAGTCAACAGGGTTATCTTTACAATGAGCAGTTCTTC.

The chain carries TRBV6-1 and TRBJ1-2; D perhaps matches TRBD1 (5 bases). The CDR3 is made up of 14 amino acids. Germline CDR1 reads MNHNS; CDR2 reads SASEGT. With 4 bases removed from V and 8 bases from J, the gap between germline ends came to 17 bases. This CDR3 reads CASSGAGQARGYTF. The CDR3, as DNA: TGTGCCAGCAGTGGTGCAGGGCAGGCTCGGGGCTACACCTTC.

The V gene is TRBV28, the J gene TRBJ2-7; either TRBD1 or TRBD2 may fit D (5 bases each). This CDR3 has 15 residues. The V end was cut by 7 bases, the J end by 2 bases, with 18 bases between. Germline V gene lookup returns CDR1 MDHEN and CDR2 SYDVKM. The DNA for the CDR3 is TGTGCCAGCATTGAGGGGACGGGGATCGCCTACGAGCAGTACTTC. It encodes CASIEGTGIAYEQYF.

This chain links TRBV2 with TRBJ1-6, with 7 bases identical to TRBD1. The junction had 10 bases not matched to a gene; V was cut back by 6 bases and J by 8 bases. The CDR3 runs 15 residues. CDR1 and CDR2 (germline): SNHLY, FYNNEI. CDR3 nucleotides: TGTGCCAGCAGCAACGACAGGGTAAACCATTCACCCCTCCACTTT. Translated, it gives CASSNDRVNHSPLHF.